One sample yielded the 16 T cell receptor beta chains listed below, sequenced in a study of T cells in narcolepsy. Libraries were prepared by immunoSEQ multiplex PCR; TCRdb keeps only in-frame clonotypes and omits some of them. The table lists 28,000 or so clones, 82% of them singletons. Sequencing used CD45RA- memory CD4+ T cells from PBMCs. These receptor sequences come from a human donor with narcolepsy.

The chain links TRBV28 to TRBJ1-5, with a weak D call TRBD1 (6 bases). The CDR3 consists of 17 residues. Trimming left V 1 base short and J 4 bases short, with 17 bases between. The germline V gene encodes CDR1 MDHEN and CDR2 SYDVKM. CDR3: CASSLLPGSRGNQPQHF. The CDR3, as DNA: TGTGCCAGCAGTTTATTGCCCGGTTCAAGGGGGAATCAGCCCCAGCATTTT.

In its sample, this clone was seen once. The chain couples TRBV19 to TRBJ2-7, with 7 bases fitting TRBD1. V dropped 7 bases and J dropped 7; count of bases not matched to a gene: 13. In germline, CDR1 is LNHDA, CDR2 SQIVND (reference sequence). This CDR3 has 14 amino acids. The CDR3 protein is CASTPPGTVGEQYF. The DNA of the CDR3 is TGTGCCAGTACTCCTCCGGGGACAGTGGGAGAGCAGTACTTC.

The genes are TRBV7-9 and TRBJ2-7; maybe TRBD2 (6 bases). Germline CDR1 reads SEHNR; CDR2 reads FQNEAQ (reference sequence). The CDR3 is 16 residues long. V was pared by 5 bases and J by 7 bases, with 24 bases between. The CDR3 loop is CASSPDRLVTPLEQYF. Written as DNA, the CDR3 is TGTGCCAGCAGCCCAGACCGACTAGTGACTCCATTGGAGCAGTACTTC.

This sequence joins TRBV19 and TRBJ2-2, with 10 bases lining up with TRBD2. Unmatched junction bases numbered 3, after V lost 3 bases and J lost 5 bases. The CDR3 has 15 residues. Germline loops: CDR1 LNHDA, CDR2 SQIVND (reference sequence). The chain's CDR3 is CASSILAGATGELFF. CDR3 DNA: TGTGCCAGTAGTATCCTAGCGGGGGCTACCGGGGAGCTGTTTTTT.

V is TRBV14 and J is TRBJ1-1; TRBD1 is a possible D gene (5 bases). Trimming shortened V by 3 bases and J by 4 bases, and 15 bases separated the two germline ends. The CDR3 length is 15 residues. Germline V gene data show CDR1 as SGHDN and CDR2 as FVKESK. CDR3 loop: CASSQHQGSATEAFF. The CDR3 nucleotides read TGTGCCAGCAGCCAGCATCAGGGTTCGGCCACTGAAGCTTTCTTT.

The chain recombines TRBV30 with TRBJ1-2; 11 bases agree with TRBD1. V shed 0 bases and J 4 bases; nucleotides not matched to a gene: 7. The CDR3 contains 16 residues. Germline CDR1 is GTSNPN and CDR2 is SVGIG (reference sequence). This CDR3 is CAWSVPGTGGIYGYTF. The CDR3, as DNA: TGTGCCTGGAGTGTACCCGGGACAGGGGGAATCTATGGCTACACCTTC.

V is TRBV27 and J is TRBJ2-2, with D uncertain. This CDR3 has 14 residues. Trimming stripped 2 bases from V and 8 bases from J, with 12 bases between. Germline V CDR1 and CDR2: MNHEY, SMNVEV (reference sequence). The CDR3 spells CASSLLNGAGELFF. The CDR3 coding sequence is TGTGCCAGCAGTTTACTTAACGGAGCGGGGGAGCTGTTTTTT.

The chain uses TRBV10-3 and TRBJ2-2; D unclear. From germline, CDR1 is ENHRY and CDR2 SYGVKD. This CDR3 has 11 residues. With 3 bases removed from V and 8 bases from J, the gap between germline ends came to 4 bases. This CDR3 is CAISELGELFF. The CDR3, as DNA: TGTGCCATCAGTGAACTTGGGGAGCTGTTTTTT.

The chain recombines TRBV5-1 with TRBJ1-4; D gene unclear. Germline V CDR1 and CDR2: SGHRS, YFSETQ. Trimming cost V 2 bases and J 6 bases, with 8 bases left between them. The CDR3 sequence is 13 residues long. Written as DNA, the CDR3 is TGCGCCAGCAGCTTAATTACAGATGAAAAACTGTTTTTT. It specifies CASSLITDEKLFF. Drawing the rest from reference TRBV5-1 and TRBJ1-4, the complete variable domain is KAGVTQTPRYLIKTRGQQVTLSCSPISGHRSVSWYQQTPGQGLQFLFEYFSETQRNKGNFPGRFSGRQFSNSRSEMNVSTLELGDSALYLCASSLITDEKLFFGSGTQLSVL.

The rearrangement uses TRBV5-4 and TRBJ2-7; D uncertain. V shed 0 bases and J shed 2 bases, with 12 bases lying between them. This CDR3 spans 15 amino acids. CDR1 and CDR2 from the germline V gene are SGHNT and YYREEE (reference sequence). The CDR3 here is CASSLGLAETYEQYF. The CDR3 bases are TGTGCCAGCAGCTTGGGGTTAGCTGAGACCTACGAGCAGTACTTC.

The chain combines TRBV6-1 with TRBJ2-1; D is undetermined. V shed 7 bases and J shed 9 bases, with 13 bases lying between them. This CDR3 contains 12 residues. CDR1 MNHNS and CDR2 SASEGT come from the germline V gene. The CDR3 DNA reads as TGTGCCAGCAATTACGACGCAGGTGAGCAGTTCTTC. It codes for CASNYDAGEQFF.

This clone is a singleton in its sample. The CDR3 nucleotides read TGTGCCAGCAGCTTGACTAGCGGGGGGGAAGAGACCCAGTACTTC. It translates to CASSLTSGGEETQYF. The gene calls are TRBV5-4 and TRBJ2-5, with TRBD2 identical over 13 bases. This CDR3 is built from 15 residues. Germline assignment: CDR1 SGHNT and CDR2 YYREEE (reference sequence). The J segment lost 3 bases and the V segment lost 1 base, leaving 0 bases of the junction unmatched.

This chain joins TRBV7-6 and TRBJ1-2; no firm D call. The V end was cut by 5 bases, the J end by 1 base, with 14 bases between. Per the germline V gene, CDR1 is SGHVS and CDR2 is FNYEAQ. The CDR3 has 15 amino acids. The CDR3 nucleotides are TGTGCCAGCAGCACGGGGATACACGATAACTATGGCTACACCTTC. This translates into CASSTGIHDNYGYTF.

The chain employs TRBV30 and TRBJ2-7; TRBD1 matches 7 bases. This CDR3 spans 11 amino acids. Germline V gene sequence: CDR1 GTSNPN, CDR2 SVGIG (reference sequence). The chain's CDR3 is CACRDSYEQYF. The CDR3, as DNA: TGTGCTTGCAGGGACAGCTACGAGCAGTACTTC.

The J gene is TRBJ1-1, the V gene TRBV15; D call uncertain. This CDR3 has 15 residues. V lost 8 bases, J lost 0 bases, and 16 bases lay in between. Germline V gives CDR1 LNHNV, CDR2 YYDKDF (reference sequence). The CDR3 region has the DNA TGTGCCACCGCCGCGGGAATGAGGGTGAACACTGAAGCTTTCTTT. Its protein product is CATAAGMRVNTEAFF.

This chain joins TRBV6-5 and TRBJ2-3; the match to TRBD2 covers 12 bases. CDR1 and CDR2 from the germline V gene are MNHEY and SVGAGI. The CDR3 is made up of 15 amino acids. J was trimmed by 5 bases and V by 6 bases; bases with no gene match: 6. The CDR3 is CASRKTSGSVDTQYF. CDR3 nucleotides: TGTGCCAGCAGGAAGACTAGCGGGAGCGTAGATACGCAGTATTTT.